Below, 6 T cell receptor beta chains from the same sample are listed, as sequenced in a study of post-analysis software for immune sequencing data. Overall study findings and caveats: In patients, TRBV5-6, TRBV5-1 and TRBV20-1 belonged to roughly five TRBV segments found more frequently than in controls.

For these receptors, no antigen is known. Carried by the TCR beta cDNA libraries were unique molecular identifiers. TCRdb recomputed calls from the PCR reads with MiXCR, one row per CDR3 protein. The sample includes about 430,000 distinct CDR3 sequences, more than 30% seen only once; the top ten take less than 10%. Material for sequencing was blood. These receptor sequences come from a girl aged 2-10 years with multiple sclerosis.

This clonotype showed up just a few times. The V and J genes are TRBV7-2 and TRBJ1-5; D is undetermined. The CDR3 totals 16 residues. Germline CDR1 reads SGHTA; CDR2 reads FQGNSA. The V and J ends lost 5 bases and 7 bases respectively, with 21 bases between them. The CDR3 DNA reads as TGTGCCAGCAGCGCGACGTCTGCCCCCGGCGGGCAGCCCCAGCATTTT. Protein sequence: CASSATSAPGGQPQHF.

This clonotype was observed a few times. The rearrangement joins TRBV29-1 to TRBJ1-2; a weak D match, TRBD1 (6 bases). Trimming shortened V by 3 bases and J by 5 bases, and 13 bases separated the two germline ends. Per the germline V gene, CDR1 is SQVTM and CDR2 is ANQGSEA. The CDR3 extends over 13 amino acids. CDR3 loop: CSVDESTGYGYTF. The DNA for the CDR3 is TGCAGCGTTGATGAGTCGACAGGATATGGCTACACCTTC.

In its sample, this clonotype was seen a few times. The V gene is TRBV6-5, the J gene TRBJ2-7; the match to TRBD1 covers 7 bases. Per germline, CDR1 MNHEY and CDR2 SVGAGI. After removal of 6 bases from V and 0 bases from J, the junction contained 8 bases not matched to a gene. The CDR3 covers 15 residues. CDR3 protein: CASSLGTASSYEQYF. The CDR3 bases are TGTGCCAGCAGCCTTGGGACAGCTAGCTCCTACGAGCAGTACTTC.

The genes are TRBV29-1 and TRBJ2-5; 8 bases are shared with TRBD2. Germline CDR1 reads SQVTM; CDR2 reads ANQGSEA. The V and J ends lost 3 bases and 7 bases, in that order; junction bases with no gene match: 10. The CDR3 extends over 14 amino acids. Written as DNA, the CDR3 is TGCAGCGTTGAGCCTCCGGGAGGGATAGGGACCCAGTACTTC. This encodes CSVEPPGGIGTQYF.

The chain joins TRBV6-1 to TRBJ1-5; D is unresolved. CDR3 length: 17 residues. V lost 8 bases and J 4 bases, leaving 24 bases between the germline ends. Germline values: CDR1 MNHNS, CDR2 SASEGT. CDR3 DNA: TGTGCCAGCGATCGGAAACAACCCCGGAACTTTAATCAGCCCCAGCATTTT. This translates into CASDRKQPRNFNQPQHF.

The chain combines TRBV5-1 with TRBJ2-7; D not certain. The V and J ends lost 0 bases and 2 bases respectively, with 6 bases between them. Germline lookup yields CDR1 SGHRS and CDR2 YFSETQ. This CDR3 is 13 amino acids long. This CDR3 is CASSLETPYEQYF. The DNA for the CDR3 is TGCGCCAGCAGCTTGGAGACTCCCTACGAGCAGTACTTC.